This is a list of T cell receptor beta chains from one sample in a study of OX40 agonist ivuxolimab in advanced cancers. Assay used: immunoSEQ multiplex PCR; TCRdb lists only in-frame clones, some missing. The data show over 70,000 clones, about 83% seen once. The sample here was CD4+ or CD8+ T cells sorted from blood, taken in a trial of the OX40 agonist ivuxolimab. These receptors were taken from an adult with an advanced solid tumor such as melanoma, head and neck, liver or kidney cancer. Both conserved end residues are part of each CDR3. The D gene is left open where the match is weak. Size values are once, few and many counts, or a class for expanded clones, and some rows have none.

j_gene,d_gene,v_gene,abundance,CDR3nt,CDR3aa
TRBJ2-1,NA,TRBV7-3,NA,TGTGCCAGCAGCTTAAATACGGGGGCCCTTGACAATGAGCAGTTCTTC,CASSLNTGALDNEQFF
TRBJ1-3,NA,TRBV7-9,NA,TGTGCCAGCAGCTTACCAGAATCTGGAAACACCATATATTTT,CASSLPESGNTIYF
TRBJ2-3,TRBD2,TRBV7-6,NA,TGTGCCAGCAGCTCCGCCGGGACTAGCGGTTACACAGATACGCAGTATTTT,CASSSAGTSGYTDTQYF
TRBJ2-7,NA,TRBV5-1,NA,TGCGCCAGCAGCCCGGCCCCAGCCCTAGCCTACGAGCAGTACTTC,CASSPAPALAYEQYF
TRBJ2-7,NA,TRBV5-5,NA,TGTGCCAGCAGCCTCTGGGGGGCGGCGAGCTACGAGCAGTACTTC,CASSLWGAASYEQYF
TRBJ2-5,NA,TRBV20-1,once,TGCTGCATAGCGGTTGGGGAGACCCAGTACTTC,CCIAVGETQYF
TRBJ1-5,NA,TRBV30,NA,TGTGCCTGGGCAGGGGATAGCAATCAGCCCCAGCATTTT,CAWAGDSNQPQHF
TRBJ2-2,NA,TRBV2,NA,TGTGCCAGCACCGAACAGCAGTCCGGGGAGCTGTTTTTT,CASTEQQSGELFF
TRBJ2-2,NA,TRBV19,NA,TGTGCCAGTAGTCCTCAGGGTCGGGGCACCGGGGAGCTGTTTTTT,CASSPQGRGTGELFF
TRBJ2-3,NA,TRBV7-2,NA,TGTGCCAGCAGCTCTGACTGGGGCACAGATACGCAGTATTTT,CASSSDWGTDTQYF
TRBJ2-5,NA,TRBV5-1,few,TGCGCCAGCAGCCCCCCCCTTGCGTACCAAGAGACCCAGTACTTC,CASSPPLAYQETQYF
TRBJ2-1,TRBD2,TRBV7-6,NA,TGTGCCAGCAGCTTTAGCGGGCTGAGGGGCAATGAGCAGTTCTTC,CASSFSGLRGNEQFF
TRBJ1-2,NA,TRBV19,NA,TGTGCCAGTAGATGGGGGGATGGCTACACCTTC,CASRWGDGYTF
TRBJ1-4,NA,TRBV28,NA,TGTGCCAGCAGTTTACCCCACGGGGTGGGGGCCGGTAATGAAAAACTGTTTTTT,CASSLPHGVGAGNEKLFF
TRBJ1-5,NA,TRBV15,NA,TGTGCCACCAGCATGAGACCTTCCCTCAATCAGCCCCAGCATTTT,CATSMRPSLNQPQHF
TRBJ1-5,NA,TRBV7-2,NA,TGTGCCAGCAGCTTGAGGGACGATCAGCCCCAGCATTTT,CASSLRDDQPQHF
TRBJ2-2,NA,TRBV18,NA,TGTGCCAGCTCACCACCTAGCCCGAACACCGGGGAGCTGTTTTTT,CASSPPSPNTGELFF
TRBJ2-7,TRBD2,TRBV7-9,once,TGTGCCAGCAACACCGGGACTAGCGGGAAGGGGTCCTACGAGCAGTACTTC,CASNTGTSGKGSYEQYF
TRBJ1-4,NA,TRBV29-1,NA,TGCAGCGCTGCGACAGGTCGCGAAAAACTGTTTTTT,CSAATGREKLFF
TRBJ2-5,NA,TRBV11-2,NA,TGTGCCAGCAGCCACGGAGAGACCCAGTACTTC,CASSHGETQYF
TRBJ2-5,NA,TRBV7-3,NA,TGTGCCAGCAGCCCAAGAGGGGGAGAGACCCAGTACTTC,CASSPRGGETQYF
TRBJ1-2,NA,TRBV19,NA,TGTGCCAGTAGGAGAGGGAAAACATATGGCGGCTACACCTTC,CASRRGKTYGGYTF
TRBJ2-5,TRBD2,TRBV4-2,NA,TGTGCCAGCAGCCAAGGGTGGGAGGGGACCCAGTACTTC,CASSQGWEGTQYF
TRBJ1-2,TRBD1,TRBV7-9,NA,TGTGCCAGCAGCTTAGGGACAGGGGAAGATGGCTACACCTTC,CASSLGTGEDGYTF
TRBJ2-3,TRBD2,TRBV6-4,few,TGTGCCAGCAGTGTTCTAGCGGGAGCAGATACGCAGTATTTT,CASSVLAGADTQYF
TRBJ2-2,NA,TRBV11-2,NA,TGTGCCAGCAGCTTAGGGGTCGGGGAGCTGTTTTTT,CASSLGVGELFF
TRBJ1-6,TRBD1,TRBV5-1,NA,TGCGCCAGCAGGGCTGACAGGGATAGGTCACCCCTCCACTTT,CASRADRDRSPLHF
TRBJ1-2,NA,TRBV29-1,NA,TGCAGCGTAGGTACTAACTATGGCTACACCTTC,CSVGTNYGYTF
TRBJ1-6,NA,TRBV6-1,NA,TGTGCCAGCAGTAGGGGGGGGCAGGGAGATTCACCCCTCCACTTT,CASSRGGQGDSPLHF
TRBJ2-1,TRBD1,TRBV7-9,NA,TGTGCCAGCAGCTTACAACAGGGGTACAATGAGCAGTTCTTC,CASSLQQGYNEQFF
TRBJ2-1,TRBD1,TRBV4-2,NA,TGTGCCAGCAGCCAAGACCGGGGGACAGGGCGTGACAATGAGCAGTTCTTC,CASSQDRGTGRDNEQFF
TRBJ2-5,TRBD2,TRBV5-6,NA,TGTGCCAGCAGACGTCGGGGGGTTGATGTGCCCCAGTACTTC,CASRRRGVDVPQYF
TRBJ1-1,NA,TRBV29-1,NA,TGCAGCGTTGAAGAGTGGGTCGGCACTGAAGCTTTCTTT,CSVEEWVGTEAFF
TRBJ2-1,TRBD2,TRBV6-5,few,TGTGCCAGCAGCCAGCGGGAGAGCTACAATGAGCAGTTCTTC,CASSQRESYNEQFF
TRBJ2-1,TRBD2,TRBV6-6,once,TGTGCCAGCGGGCCGCGGGAGGGCCTAGGAGAGCAGTTCTTC,CASGPREGLGEQFF
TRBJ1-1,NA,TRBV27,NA,TGTGCCAGCAGCCCTTTAAGCTCAGCGGGAACTGAAGCTTTCTTT,CASSPLSSAGTEAFF
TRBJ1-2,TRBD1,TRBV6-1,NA,TGTGCCAGCAGTGAAGTTCACGGACAGGGTGCCTATGGCTACACCTTC,CASSEVHGQGAYGYTF
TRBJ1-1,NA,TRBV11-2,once,TGTGCCAGCAGCATCAAACAAGGCACTGAAGCTTTCTTT,CASSIKQGTEAFF
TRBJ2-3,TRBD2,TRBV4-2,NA,TGTGCCAGCAGCCAAACTAGCGGGAAGCTCACAGATACGCAGTATTTT,CASSQTSGKLTDTQYF
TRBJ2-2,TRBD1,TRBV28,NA,TGTGCCAGCAGTCCCCGGACAGGGCGGACCGGGGAGCTGTTTTTT,CASSPRTGRTGELFF
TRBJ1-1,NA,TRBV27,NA,TGTGCCACCCGACGCAGGGTGAACACTGAAGCTTTCTTT,CATRRRVNTEAFF
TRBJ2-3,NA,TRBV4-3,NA,TGCGCCAGCAGCCAAGGAGATCTTGGCCTGGATACGCAGTATTTT,CASSQGDLGLDTQYF
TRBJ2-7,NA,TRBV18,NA,TGTGCCAGCTCACCACCCCTCGGCGCTTCGAGGGACGAGCAGTACTTC,CASSPPLGASRDEQYF
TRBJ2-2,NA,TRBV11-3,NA,TGTGCCAGCCGGGAGCGGGTAAAGACCGGGGAGCTGTTTTTT,CASRERVKTGELFF
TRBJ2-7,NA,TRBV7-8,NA,TGTGCCAGCAGCCCGATGCGGGGTATTATTTACGAGCAGTACTTC,CASSPMRGIIYEQYF